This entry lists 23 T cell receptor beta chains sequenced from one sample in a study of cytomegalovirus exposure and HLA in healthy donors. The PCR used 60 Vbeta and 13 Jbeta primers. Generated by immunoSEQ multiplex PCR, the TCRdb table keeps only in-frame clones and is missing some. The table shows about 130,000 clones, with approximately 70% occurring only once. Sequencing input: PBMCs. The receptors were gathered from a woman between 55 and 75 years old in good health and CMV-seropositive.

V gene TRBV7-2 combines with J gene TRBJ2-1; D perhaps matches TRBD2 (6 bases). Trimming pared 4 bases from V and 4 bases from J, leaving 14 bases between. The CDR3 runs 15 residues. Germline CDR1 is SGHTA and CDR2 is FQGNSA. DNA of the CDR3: TGTGCCAGCAGCTCCTGGGGGGAGGCGTACAATGAGCAGTTCTTC. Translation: CASSSWGEAYNEQFF. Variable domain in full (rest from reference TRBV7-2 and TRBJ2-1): GAGVSQSPSNKVTEKGKDVELRCDPISGHTALYWYRQSLGQGLEFLIYFQGNSAPDKSGLPSDRFSAERTGGSVSTLTIQRTQQEDSAVYLCASSSWGEAYNEQFFGPGTRLTVL.

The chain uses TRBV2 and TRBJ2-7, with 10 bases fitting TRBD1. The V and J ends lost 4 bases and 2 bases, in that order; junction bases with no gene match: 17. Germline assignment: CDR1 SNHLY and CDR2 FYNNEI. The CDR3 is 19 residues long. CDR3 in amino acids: CASSAPSNRDRGSPYEQYF. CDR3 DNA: TGTGCCAGCAGTGCCCCCTCCAACCGGGACAGGGGAAGTCCCTACGAGCAGTACTTC.

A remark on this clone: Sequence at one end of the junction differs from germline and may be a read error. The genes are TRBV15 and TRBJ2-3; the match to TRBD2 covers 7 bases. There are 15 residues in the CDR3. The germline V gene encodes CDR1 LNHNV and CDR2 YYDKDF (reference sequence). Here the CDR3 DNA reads TGTGCCACTAGCACGAGTGGGAGGGGCACAGATACGCAGTATTTT. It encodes CATSTSGRGTDTQYF. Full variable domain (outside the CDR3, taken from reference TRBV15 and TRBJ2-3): DAMVIQNPRYQVTQFGKPVTLSCSQTLNHNVMYWYQQKSSQAPKLLFHYYDKDFNNEADTPDNFQSRRPNTSFCFLDIRSPGLGDTAMYLCATSTSGRGTDTQYFGPGTRLTVL.

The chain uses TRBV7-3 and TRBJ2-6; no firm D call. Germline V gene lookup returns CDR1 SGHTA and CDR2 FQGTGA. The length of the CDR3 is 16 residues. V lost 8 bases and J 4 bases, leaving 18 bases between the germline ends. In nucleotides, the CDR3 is TGTGCCAGCTCCTTGGGCTCGCCCCCCGGGGCCAACGTCCTGACTTTC. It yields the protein CASSLGSPPGANVLTF. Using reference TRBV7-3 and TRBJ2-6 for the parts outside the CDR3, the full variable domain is GAGVSQTPSNKVTEKGKYVELRCDPISGHTALYWYRQSLGQGPEFLIYFQGTGAADDSGLPNDRFFAVRPEGSVSTLKIQRTERGDSAVYLCASSLGSPPGANVLTFGAGSRLTVL.

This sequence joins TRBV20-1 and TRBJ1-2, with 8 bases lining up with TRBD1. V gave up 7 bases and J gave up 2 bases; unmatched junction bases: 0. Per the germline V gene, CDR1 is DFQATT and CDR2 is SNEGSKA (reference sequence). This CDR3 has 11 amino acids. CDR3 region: CSGTGNYGYTF. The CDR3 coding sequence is TGCAGTGGGACAGGGAACTATGGCTACACCTTC.

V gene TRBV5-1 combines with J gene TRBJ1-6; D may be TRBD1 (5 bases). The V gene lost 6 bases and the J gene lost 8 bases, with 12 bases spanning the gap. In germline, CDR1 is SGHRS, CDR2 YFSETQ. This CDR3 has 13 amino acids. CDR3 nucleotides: TGCGCCAGCATGGGGGGGGAAGATTCACCCCTCCACTTT. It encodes CASMGGEDSPLHF.

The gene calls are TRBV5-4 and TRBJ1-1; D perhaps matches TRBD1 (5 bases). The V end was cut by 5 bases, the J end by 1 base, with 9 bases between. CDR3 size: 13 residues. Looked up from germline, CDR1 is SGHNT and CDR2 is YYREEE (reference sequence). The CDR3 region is CASRKQENTEAFF. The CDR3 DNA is TGTGCCAGCAGAAAACAGGAGAACACTGAAGCTTTCTTT.

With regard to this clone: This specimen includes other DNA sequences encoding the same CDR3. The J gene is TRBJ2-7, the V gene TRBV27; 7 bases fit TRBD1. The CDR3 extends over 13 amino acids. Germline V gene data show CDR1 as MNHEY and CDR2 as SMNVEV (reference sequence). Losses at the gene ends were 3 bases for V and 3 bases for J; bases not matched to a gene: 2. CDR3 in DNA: TGTGCCAGCAGTTTGAGGGGGCTCTACGAGCAGTACTTC. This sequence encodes CASSLRGLYEQYF.

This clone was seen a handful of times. The CDR3 loop reads CASSLLGQGQETQYF. CDR3 sequence (DNA): TGCGCCAGCAGTTTGTTGGGACAGGGTCAAGAGACCCAGTACTTC. This rearrangement joins TRBV5-1 to TRBJ2-5, with 9 bases fitting TRBD1. The CDR3 is 15 amino acids. Losses at the gene ends were 5 bases for V and 2 bases for J; bases not matched to a gene: 7. Germline CDR1 is SGHRS and CDR2 is YFSETQ.

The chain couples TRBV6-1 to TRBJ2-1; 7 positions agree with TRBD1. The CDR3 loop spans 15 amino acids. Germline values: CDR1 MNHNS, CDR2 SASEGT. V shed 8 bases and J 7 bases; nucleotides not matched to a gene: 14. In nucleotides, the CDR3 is TGTGCCAGCCAAGGTGGAGGAACAGGGGAAAATGAGCAGTTCTTC. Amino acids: CASQGGGTGENEQFF.

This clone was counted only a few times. Written as DNA, the CDR3 is TGCGCCAGCAGCCCCGGACAGGGAAGCACAGATACGCAGTATTTT. It encodes CASSPGQGSTDTQYF. V is TRBV5-1 and J is TRBJ2-3, with TRBD1 identical over 8 bases. This CDR3 spans 15 amino acids. With 4 bases clipped from V and 0 bases from J, the junction kept 4 bases outside the gene matches. Germline V gene data show CDR1 as SGHRS and CDR2 as YFSETQ.

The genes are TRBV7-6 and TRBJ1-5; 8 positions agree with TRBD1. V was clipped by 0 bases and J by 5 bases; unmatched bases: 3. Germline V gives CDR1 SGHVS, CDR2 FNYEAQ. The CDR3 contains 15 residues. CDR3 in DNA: TGTGCCAGCAGCTTAGCACAGGGGGGTGATCAGCCCCAGCATTTT. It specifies CASSLAQGGDQPQHF.

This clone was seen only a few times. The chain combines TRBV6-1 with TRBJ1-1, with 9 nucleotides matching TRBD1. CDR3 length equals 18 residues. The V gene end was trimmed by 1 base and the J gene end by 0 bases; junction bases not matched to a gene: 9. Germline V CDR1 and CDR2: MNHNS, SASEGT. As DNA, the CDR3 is TGTGCCAGCAGTGAAGATATAGTGAGACAGGGGGTGAACACTGAAGCTTTCTTT. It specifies CASSEDIVRQGVNTEAFF.

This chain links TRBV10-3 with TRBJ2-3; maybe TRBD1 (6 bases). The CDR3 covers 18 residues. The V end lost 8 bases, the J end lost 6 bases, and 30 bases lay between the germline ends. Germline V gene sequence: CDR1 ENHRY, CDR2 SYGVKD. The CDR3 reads CAIRGRTAINEGADTQYF. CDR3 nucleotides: TGTGCCATCCGAGGGCGGACAGCTATCAACGAAGGAGCCGATACGCAGTATTTT.

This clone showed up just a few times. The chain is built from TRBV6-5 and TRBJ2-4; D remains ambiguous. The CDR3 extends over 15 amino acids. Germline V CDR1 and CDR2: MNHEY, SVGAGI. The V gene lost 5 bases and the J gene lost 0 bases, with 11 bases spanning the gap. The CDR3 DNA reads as TGTGCCAGCAGTCCCCGACAAGTAGCCAAAAACATTCAGTACTTC. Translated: CASSPRQVAKNIQYF.

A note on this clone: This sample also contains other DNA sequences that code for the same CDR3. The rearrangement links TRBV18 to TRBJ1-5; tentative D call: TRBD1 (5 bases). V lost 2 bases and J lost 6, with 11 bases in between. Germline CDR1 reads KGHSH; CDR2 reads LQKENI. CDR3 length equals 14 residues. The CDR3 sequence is CASSPDQGGQPQHF. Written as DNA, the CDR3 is TGTGCCAGCTCACCAGACCAGGGCGGTCAGCCCCAGCATTTT.

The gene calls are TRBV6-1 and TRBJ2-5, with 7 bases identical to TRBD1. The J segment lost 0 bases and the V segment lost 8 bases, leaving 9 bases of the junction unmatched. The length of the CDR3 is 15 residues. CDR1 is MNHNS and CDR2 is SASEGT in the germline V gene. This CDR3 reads CASGDRAQYQETQYF. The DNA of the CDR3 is TGTGCCAGCGGAGACAGGGCACAATACCAAGAGACCCAGTACTTC.

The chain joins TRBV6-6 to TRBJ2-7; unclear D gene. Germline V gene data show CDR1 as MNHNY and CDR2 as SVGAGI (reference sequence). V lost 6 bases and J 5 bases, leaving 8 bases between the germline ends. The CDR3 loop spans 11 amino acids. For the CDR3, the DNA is TGTGCCAGCAGCCCCTCGGACGAGCAGTACTTC. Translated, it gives CASSPSDEQYF.

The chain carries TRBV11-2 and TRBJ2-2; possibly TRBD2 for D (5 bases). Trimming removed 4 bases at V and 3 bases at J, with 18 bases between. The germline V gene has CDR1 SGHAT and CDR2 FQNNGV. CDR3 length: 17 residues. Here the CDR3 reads CASSSLASPADTGELFF. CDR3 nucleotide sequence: TGTGCCAGCAGCTCTCTAGCTTCCCCCGCGGACACCGGGGAGCTGTTTTTT. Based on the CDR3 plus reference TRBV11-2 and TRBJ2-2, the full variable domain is EAGVAQSPRYKIIEKRQSVAFWCNPISGHATLYWYQQILGQGPKLLIQFQNNGVVDDSQLPKDRFSAERLKGVDSTLKIQPAKLEDSAVYLCASSSLASPADTGELFFGEGSRLTVL.

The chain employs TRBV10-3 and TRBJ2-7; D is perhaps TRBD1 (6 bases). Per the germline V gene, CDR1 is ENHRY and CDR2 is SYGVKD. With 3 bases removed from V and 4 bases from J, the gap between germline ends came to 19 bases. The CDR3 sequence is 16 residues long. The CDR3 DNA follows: TGTGCCATCAGTGATCCGGGACACCTACGACCTTACGAGCAGTACTTC. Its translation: CAISDPGHLRPYEQYF.

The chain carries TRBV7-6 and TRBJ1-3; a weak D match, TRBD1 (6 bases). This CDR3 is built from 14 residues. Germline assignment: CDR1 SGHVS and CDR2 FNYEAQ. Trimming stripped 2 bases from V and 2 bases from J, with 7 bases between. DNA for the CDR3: TGTGCCAGCAGCTTAACAGGGCCTGGAAACACCATATATTTT. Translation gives CASSLTGPGNTIYF.

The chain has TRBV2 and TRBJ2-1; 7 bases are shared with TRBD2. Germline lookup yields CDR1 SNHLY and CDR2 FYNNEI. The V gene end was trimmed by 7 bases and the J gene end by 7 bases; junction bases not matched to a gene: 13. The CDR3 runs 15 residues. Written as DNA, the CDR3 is TGTGCCAGCACCTCCTCAGCGGGGCGGGGAAATGAGCAGTTCTTC. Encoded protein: CASTSSAGRGNEQFF.

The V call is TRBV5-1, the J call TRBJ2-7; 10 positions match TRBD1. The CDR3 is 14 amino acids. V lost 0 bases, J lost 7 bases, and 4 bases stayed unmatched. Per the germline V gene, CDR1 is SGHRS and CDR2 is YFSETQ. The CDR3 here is CASSLEGDRGEQYF. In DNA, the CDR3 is TGCGCCAGCAGCTTGGAAGGGGACAGGGGTGAGCAGTACTTC.